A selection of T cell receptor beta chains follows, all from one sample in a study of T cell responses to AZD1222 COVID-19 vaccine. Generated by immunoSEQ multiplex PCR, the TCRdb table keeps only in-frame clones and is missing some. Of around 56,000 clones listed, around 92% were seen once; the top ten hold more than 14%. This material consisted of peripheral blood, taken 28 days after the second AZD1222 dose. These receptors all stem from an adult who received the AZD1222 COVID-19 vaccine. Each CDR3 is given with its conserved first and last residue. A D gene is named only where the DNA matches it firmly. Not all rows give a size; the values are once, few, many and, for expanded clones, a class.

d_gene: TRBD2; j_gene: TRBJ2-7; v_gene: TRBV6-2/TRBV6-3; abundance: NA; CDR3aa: CASSYVGGPSYEQYF; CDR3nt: TGTGCCAGCAGTTACGTGGGAGGGCCCTCCTACGAGCAGTACTTC
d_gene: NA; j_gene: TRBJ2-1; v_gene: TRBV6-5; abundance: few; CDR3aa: CASSQQGTYNEQFF; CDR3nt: TGTGCCAGCAGTCAGCAGGGGACCTACAATGAGCAGTTCTTC
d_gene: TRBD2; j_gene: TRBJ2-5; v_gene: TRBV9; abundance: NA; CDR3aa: CASSVASGRETQYF; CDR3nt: TGTGCCAGCAGCGTAGCTAGCGGGAGAGAGACCCAGTACTTC
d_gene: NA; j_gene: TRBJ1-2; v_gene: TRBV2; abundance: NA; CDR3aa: CASSEFGTRDFNNYGYTF; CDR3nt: TGTGCCAGCAGTGAGTTCGGGACACGAGATTTCAATAACTATGGCTACACCTTC
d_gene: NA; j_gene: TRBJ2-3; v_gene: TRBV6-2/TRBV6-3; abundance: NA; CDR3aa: CASSYQDTQYF; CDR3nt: TGTGCCAGCAGTTACCAAGATACGCAGTATTTT
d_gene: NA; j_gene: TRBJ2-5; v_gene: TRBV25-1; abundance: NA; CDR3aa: CASITSSGETQYF; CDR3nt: TGTGCCAGCATAACGTCCAGCGGCGAGACCCAGTACTTC
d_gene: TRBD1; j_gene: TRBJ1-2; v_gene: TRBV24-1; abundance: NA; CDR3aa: CATAQGNYGYTF; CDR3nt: TGTGCCACCGCACAGGGGAACTATGGCTACACCTTC
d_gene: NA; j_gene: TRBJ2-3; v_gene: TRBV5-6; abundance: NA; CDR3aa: CASSPERTDTQYF; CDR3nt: TGTGCCAGCAGCCCCGAGCGCACAGATACGCAGTATTTT
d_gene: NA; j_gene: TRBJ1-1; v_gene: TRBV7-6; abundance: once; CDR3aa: CASSVLVTGSVNTEAFF; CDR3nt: TGTGCCAGCAGCGTGCTAGTAACCGGGTCGGTGAACACTGAAGCTTTCTTT
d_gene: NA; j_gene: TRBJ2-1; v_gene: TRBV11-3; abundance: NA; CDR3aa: CASSLAWTALPEQFF; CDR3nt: TGTGCCAGCAGCTTAGCGTGGACTGCTTTACCGGAGCAGTTCTTC
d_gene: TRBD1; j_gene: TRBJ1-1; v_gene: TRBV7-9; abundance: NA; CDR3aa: CASSLGTGHAEAFF; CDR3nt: TGTGCCAGCAGCTTAGGGACAGGGCACGCTGAAGCTTTCTTT
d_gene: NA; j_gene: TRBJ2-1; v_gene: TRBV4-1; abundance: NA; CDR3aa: CASSQGPRLSSYNEQFF; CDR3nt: TGCGCCAGCAGCCAAGGGCCTCGTTTGAGCTCCTACAATGAGCAGTTCTTC
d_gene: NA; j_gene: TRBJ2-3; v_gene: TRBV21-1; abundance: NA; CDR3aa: CASSSSGGDYTQYF; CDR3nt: TGTGCCAGCAGCTCATCGGGTGGAGATTATACGCAGTATTTT
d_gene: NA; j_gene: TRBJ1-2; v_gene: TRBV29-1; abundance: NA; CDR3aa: CSVEGGGDYGYTF; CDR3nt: TGCAGCGTTGAAGGGGGGGGCGACTATGGCTACACCTTC
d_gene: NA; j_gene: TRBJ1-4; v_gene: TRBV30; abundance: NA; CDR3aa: CAWRDPWDEKLFF; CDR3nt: TGTGCCTGGAGAGACCCCTGGGATGAAAAACTGTTTTTT
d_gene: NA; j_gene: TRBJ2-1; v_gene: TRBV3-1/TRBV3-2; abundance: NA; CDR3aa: CASSRRGWAGDYNEQFF; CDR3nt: TGTGCCAGCAGCCGCAGGGGGTGGGCGGGAGACTACAATGAGCAGTTCTTC
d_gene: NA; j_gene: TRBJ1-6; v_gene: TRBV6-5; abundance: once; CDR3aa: CASSTTGPYNSPLHF; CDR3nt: TGTGCCAGCAGTACCACAGGCCCCTATAATTCACCCCTCCACTTT
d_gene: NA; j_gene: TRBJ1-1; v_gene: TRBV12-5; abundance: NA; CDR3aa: CASGSSTGPLTEAFF; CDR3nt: TGTGCTAGTGGTTCTTCGACAGGCCCGTTGACTGAAGCTTTCTTT
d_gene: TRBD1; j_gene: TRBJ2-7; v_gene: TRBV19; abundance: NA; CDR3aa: CASSIGGQASYEQYF; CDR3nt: TGTGCCAGTAGTATAGGGGGACAGGCCTCCTACGAGCAGTACTTC
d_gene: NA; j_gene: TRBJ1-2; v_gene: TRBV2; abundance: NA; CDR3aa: CASSVQGGGYTF; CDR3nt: TGTGCCAGCAGCGTGCAGGGTGGAGGCTACACCTTC
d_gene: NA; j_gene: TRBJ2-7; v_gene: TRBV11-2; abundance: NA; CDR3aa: CASSFGNYEQYF; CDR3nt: TGTGCCAGCAGCTTTGGCAATTACGAGCAGTACTTC